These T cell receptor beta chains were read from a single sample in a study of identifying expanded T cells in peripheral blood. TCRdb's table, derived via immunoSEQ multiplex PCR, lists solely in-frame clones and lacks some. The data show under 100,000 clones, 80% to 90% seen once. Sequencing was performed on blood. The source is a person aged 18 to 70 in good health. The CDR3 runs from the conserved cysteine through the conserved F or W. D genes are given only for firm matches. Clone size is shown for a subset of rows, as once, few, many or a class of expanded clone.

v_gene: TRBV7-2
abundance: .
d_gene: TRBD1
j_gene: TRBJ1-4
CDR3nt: TGTGCCAGCAGCCCGCAGGGGACAGCTAATGAAAAACTGTTTTTT
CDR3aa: CASSPQGTANEKLFF

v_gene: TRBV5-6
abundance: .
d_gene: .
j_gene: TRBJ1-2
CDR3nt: TGTGCCAGCAGCCTGGGACCCTACTATGGCTACACCTTC
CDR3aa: CASSLGPYYGYTF

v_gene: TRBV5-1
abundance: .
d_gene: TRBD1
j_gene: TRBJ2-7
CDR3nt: TGCGCCAGCAACTACGACCCGGGACAGGGCGTGGAGTACTTC
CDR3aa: CASNYDPGQGVEYF

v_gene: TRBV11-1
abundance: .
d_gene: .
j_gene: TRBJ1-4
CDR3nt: TGTGCCAGCAGCGACGCCGGGGGGATGAATGAAAAACTGTTTTTT
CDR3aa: CASSDAGGMNEKLFF

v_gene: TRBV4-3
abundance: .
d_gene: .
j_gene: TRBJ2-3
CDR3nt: TGCGCCAGCAGCCGGGGAAAGGTGGGGTTCGGCACAGATACGCAGTATTTT
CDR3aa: CASSRGKVGFGTDTQYF

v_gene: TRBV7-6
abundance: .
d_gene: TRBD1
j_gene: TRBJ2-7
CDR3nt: TGTGCCAGCAGCCCCAGCTTGGGACAGGGGACGTTATACGAGCAGTACTTC
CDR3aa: CASSPSLGQGTLYEQYF

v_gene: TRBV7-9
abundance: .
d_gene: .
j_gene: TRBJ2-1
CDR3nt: TGTGCCAGCAGCTTGGGGACAAATAACGGCAATGAGCAGTTCTTC
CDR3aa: CASSLGTNNGNEQFF

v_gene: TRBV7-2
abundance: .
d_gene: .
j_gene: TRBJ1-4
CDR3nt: TGTGCCAGCAGCTTAGAGGGGGGTAGTTCAGAAAAACTGTTTTTT
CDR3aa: CASSLEGGSSEKLFF

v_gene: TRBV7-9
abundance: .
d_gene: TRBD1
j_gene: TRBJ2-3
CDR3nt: TGTGCCAGCAGCTCACCCGGACAGGGATCAGATACGCAGTATTTT
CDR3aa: CASSSPGQGSDTQYF

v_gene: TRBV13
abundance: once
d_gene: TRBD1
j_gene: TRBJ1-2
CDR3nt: TGTGCCAGCAGCTTGGGGACAGTTTATGGCTACACCTTC
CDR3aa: CASSLGTVYGYTF

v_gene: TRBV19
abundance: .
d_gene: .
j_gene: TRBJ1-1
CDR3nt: TGTGCCAGTGGCAACGGGAACACTGAAGCTTTCTTT
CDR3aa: CASGNGNTEAFF

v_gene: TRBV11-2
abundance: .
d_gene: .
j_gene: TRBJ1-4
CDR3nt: TGTGCCAGCAGCGAGATCCCTGGTAGTCAAAAACTGTTTTTT
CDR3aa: CASSEIPGSQKLFF

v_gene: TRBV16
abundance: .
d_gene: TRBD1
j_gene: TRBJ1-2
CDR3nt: TGTGCCAGCAGCCACGGGCCCAAGCAGGGGGAGGGCTACACCTTC
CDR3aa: CASSHGPKQGEGYTF

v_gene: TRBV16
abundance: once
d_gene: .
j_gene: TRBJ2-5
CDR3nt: TGTGCCAGCAGCCAATGGGAAAGGGAAGGGGAGACCCAGTACTTC
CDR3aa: CASSQWEREGETQYF